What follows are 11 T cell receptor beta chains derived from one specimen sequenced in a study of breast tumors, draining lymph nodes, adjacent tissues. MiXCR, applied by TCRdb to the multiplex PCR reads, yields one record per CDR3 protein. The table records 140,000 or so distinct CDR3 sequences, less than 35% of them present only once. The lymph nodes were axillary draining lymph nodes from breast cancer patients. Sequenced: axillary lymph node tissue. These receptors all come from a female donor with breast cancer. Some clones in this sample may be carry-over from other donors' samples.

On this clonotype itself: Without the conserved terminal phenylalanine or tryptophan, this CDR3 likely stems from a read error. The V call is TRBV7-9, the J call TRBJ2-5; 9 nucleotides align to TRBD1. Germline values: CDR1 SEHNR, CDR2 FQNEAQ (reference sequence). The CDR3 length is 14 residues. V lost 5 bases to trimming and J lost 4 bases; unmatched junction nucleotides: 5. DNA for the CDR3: TGTGCCAGCAGCCGAACAGGGGGCGCAGAGACCCAGTACCTC. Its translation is CASSRTGGAETQYL.

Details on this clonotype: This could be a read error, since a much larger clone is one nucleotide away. In DNA, the CDR3 is TGTGCCAGCAGCCGCCTCGGCGGGGGGTCGCTGAGCTCCTACAGTGAGCAGTTCTTC. Encoded protein: CASSRLGGGSLSSYSEQFF. The chain is built from TRBV5-4 and TRBJ2-1; 8 nucleotides agree with TRBD2. The CDR3 covers 19 residues. CDR1 is SGHNT, CDR2 YYREEE, per germline (reference sequence).

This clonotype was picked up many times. The CDR3, as DNA: TGTGCCAGCAGCTCCACGGACAGCCGCTATGGCTACACCTTC. Translation gives CASSSTDSRYGYTF. V gene TRBV7-9 combines with J gene TRBJ1-2; a possible D gene is TRBD1 (6 bases). Germline assignment: CDR1 SEHNR and CDR2 FQNEAQ (reference sequence). CDR3 length: 14 amino acids. Between the trimmed V and J ends, which lost 4 bases and 4 bases, there was a span of 13 bases.

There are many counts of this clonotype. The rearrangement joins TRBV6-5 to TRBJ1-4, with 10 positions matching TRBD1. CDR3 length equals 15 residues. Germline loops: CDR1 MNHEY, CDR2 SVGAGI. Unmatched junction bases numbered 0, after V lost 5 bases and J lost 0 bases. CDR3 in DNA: TGTGCCAGCAGTGGGACAGGGGCAACTAATGAAAAACTGTTTTTT. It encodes CASSGTGATNEKLFF.

The chain's CDR3 is CASSLGGTGEQFF. CDR3 coding DNA: TGTGCCAGCAGTTTGGGGGGGACAGGGGAACAGTTCTTC. V is TRBV12-3 or TRBV12-4 and J is TRBJ2-1, with 10 bases aligning to TRBD1. After removal of 3 bases from V and 13 bases from J, the junction contained 6 bases not matched to a gene. The CDR3 consists of 13 residues.

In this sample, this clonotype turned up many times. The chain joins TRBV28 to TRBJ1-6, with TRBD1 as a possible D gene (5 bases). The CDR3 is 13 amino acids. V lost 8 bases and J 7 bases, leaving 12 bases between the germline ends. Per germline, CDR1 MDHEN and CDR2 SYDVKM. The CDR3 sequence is CASGSGSNSPLHF. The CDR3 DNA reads TGTGCCAGCGGATCAGGGTCGAATTCACCCCTCCACTTT.

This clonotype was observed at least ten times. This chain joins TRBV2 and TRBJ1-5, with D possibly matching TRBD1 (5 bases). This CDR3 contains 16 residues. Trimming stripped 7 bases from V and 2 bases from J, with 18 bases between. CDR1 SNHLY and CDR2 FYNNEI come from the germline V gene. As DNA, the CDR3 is TGTGCCAGCAAATACCAGCTGGGAGGGGGCAATCAGCCCCAGCATTTT. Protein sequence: CASKYQLGGGNQPQHF. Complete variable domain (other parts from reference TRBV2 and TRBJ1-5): EPEVTQTPSHQVTQMGQEVILRCVPISNHLYFYWYRQILGQKVEFLVSFYNNEISEKSEIFDDQFSVERPDGSNFTLKIRSTKLEDSAMYFCASKYQLGGGNQPQHFGDGTRLSIL.

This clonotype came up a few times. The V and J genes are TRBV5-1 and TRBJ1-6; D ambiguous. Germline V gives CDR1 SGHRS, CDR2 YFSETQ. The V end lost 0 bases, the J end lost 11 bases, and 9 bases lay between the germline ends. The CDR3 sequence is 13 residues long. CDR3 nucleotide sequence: TGCGCCAGCAGCTTGGCGGCAGTACCACCCCTCCACTTT. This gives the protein CASSLAAVPPLHF.

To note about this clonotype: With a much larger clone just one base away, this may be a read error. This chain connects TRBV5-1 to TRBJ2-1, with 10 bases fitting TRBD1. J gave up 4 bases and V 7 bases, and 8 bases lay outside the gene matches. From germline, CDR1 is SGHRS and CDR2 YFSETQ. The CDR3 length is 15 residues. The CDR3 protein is CASGWQGQGYNEQFF. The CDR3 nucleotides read TGCGCCAGCGGCTGGCAGGGACAGGGGTACAATGAGCAGTTCTTC.

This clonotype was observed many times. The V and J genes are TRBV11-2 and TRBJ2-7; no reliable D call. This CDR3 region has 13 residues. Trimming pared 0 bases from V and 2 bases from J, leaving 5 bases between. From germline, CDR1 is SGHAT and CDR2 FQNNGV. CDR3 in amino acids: CASSLDPTYEQYV. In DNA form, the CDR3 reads TGTGCCAGCAGCTTAGATCCAACCTACGAGCAGTACGTC.

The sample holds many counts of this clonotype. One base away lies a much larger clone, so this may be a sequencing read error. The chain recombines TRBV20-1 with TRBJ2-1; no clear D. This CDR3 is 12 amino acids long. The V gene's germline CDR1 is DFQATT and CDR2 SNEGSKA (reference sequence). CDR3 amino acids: CSARVRMDEPFF. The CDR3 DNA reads TGCAGTGCTAGAGTAAGAATGGATGAGCCGTTCTTC.